One and the same sample provided the 30 T cell receptor beta chains below, sequenced in a study of T cells in Graves' hyperthyroidism and ophthalmopathy. Amplified TCR beta CDR3 regions came from RNA transcripts. HTBI primers were the set used in a first-round RT-PCR of the TCR CDR3. From the multiplex PCR reads, TCRdb called clonotypes with MiXCR, one entry per CDR3 protein. The sample holds under 550,000 distinct CDR3 sequences; about an eighth are singletons and the top ten take 5% to 6.5%. Sample: blood. These receptors all stem from a woman between 18 and 30 years old with Graves' hyperthyroidism.

Comment on this clonotype: A single base separates this from a much larger clone, so it may be a read error. V is TRBV10-3 and J is TRBJ2-2; D is undetermined. V was shortened by 6 bases and J by 0 bases, with 8 bases between the two germline ends. The CDR3 extends over 14 amino acids. CDR1 is ENHRY and CDR2 is SYGVKD in the germline V gene. This chain's CDR3 is CAIREQSNTGELFF. The CDR3 DNA is TGTGCCATCAGGGAACAGTCGAACACCGGGGAGCTGTTTTTT.

Many counts were recorded for this clonotype. This chain links TRBV6-1 with TRBJ1-1; tentatively, D is TRBD1 (6 bases). The germline V and J ends were trimmed by 7 bases and 6 bases, with 24 bases remaining between them. This CDR3 region has 16 residues. The germline CDR1 and CDR2 sequences are MNHNS and SASEGT. The CDR3 reads CASTPFLVQGRSEAFF. In DNA, the CDR3 is TGTGCCAGCACCCCCTTTTTGGTCCAGGGGCGATCTGAAGCTTTCTTT.

This clonotype turned up a few times. The gene calls are TRBV4-3 and TRBJ2-7, with TRBD2 matching over 7 bases. The length of the CDR3 is 13 residues. Losses at the gene ends were 1 base for V and 3 bases for J; bases not matched to a gene: 0. Germline CDR1 is LGHNA and CDR2 is YSLEER. CDR3 amino acids: CASSQGGGYEQYF. As DNA, the CDR3 is TGCGCCAGCAGCCAAGGCGGGGGCTACGAGCAGTACTTC.

This clonotype was detected ten times or more. The chain couples TRBV28 to TRBJ2-5; possible D gene TRBD1, 5 bases. CDR1 is MDHEN, CDR2 SYDVKM, per germline. The V gene lost 3 bases and the J gene lost 1 base, with 12 bases spanning the gap. The CDR3 is 15 residues long. For the CDR3, the DNA is TGTGCCAGCAGTTTTGCTGGACAAGTCCAAGAGACCCAGTACTTC. Its translation: CASSFAGQVQETQYF. Full variable domain (outside the CDR3, taken from reference TRBV28 and TRBJ2-5): DVKVTQSSRYLVKRTGEKVFLECVQDMDHENMFWYRQDPGLGLRLIYFSYDVKMKEKGDIPEGYSVSREKKERFSLILESASTNQTSMYLCASSFAGQVQETQYFGPGTRLLVL.

This clonotype was seen many times. The V gene is TRBV7-2, the J gene TRBJ2-7; D is unclear. V was cut by 1 base and J by 2 bases, with 12 bases left in between. This CDR3 comprises 15 residues. Germline values: CDR1 SGHTA, CDR2 FQGNSA. CDR3 amino acids: CASSLVDGLTYEQYF. The CDR3 DNA sequence: TGTGCCAGCAGCTTAGTCGACGGTTTAACCTACGAGCAGTACTTC.

There are many counts of this clonotype. The chain recombines TRBV28 with TRBJ1-2; no firm D call. V lost 2 bases, J lost 4 bases, and 8 bases lay in between. Germline V gene lookup returns CDR1 MDHEN and CDR2 SYDVKM. CDR3 length equals 13 residues. The CDR3 DNA follows: TGTGCCAGCAGTTTAAAACAGACCTATGGCTACACCTTC. This gives the protein CASSLKQTYGYTF.

The chain joins TRBV11-2 to TRBJ1-1; a possible D gene is TRBD1 (5 bases). Trimming left V 9 bases short and J 6 bases short, with 14 bases between. The V gene's germline CDR1 is SGHAT and CDR2 FQNNGV. CDR3 size: 12 residues. In DNA form, the CDR3 reads TGTGCCAGTAAACTGACAGTTTCTGAAGCTTTCTTT. This gives the protein CASKLTVSEAFF.

V gene TRBV20-1 combines with J gene TRBJ2-7, with 10 bases aligning to TRBD2. V was clipped by 6 bases and J by 2 bases; unmatched bases: 10. The germline V gene encodes CDR1 DFQATT and CDR2 SNEGSKA (reference sequence). This CDR3 comprises 15 residues. The CDR3: CSAEKRTSGTYEQYF. CDR3 DNA: TGCAGTGCGGAAAAGAGGACTAGCGGTACCTACGAGCAGTACTTC.

In its sample, this clonotype was seen many times. The rearrangement uses TRBV20-1 and TRBJ1-2; unclear D gene. CDR1 and CDR2 (germline): DFQATT, SNEGSKA (reference sequence). The CDR3 is 12 amino acids. V was cut by 1 base and J by 3 bases, with 6 bases left in between. CDR3 bases: TGCAGTGCTAGAGGTCAGGACTATGGCTACACCTTC. As protein: CSARGQDYGYTF.

In this sample, this clonotype turned up a few times. V usage is TRBV27 and J usage is TRBJ1-1; a weak D match, TRBD1 (5 bases). The V gene's germline CDR1 is MNHEY and CDR2 SMNVEV (reference sequence). This CDR3 region has 13 residues. The V end lost 5 bases, the J end lost 2 bases, and 9 bases lay between the germline ends. CDR3 nucleotide sequence: TGTGCCAGCAGTATACAGGATAACACTGAAGCTTTCTTT. Encoded protein: CASSIQDNTEAFF.

The table lists this clonotype with many counts. J is TRBJ2-3 and V is TRBV18; TRBD2 might be the D (5 bases). Germline CDR1 and CDR2: KGHSH and LQKENI. The V end lost 0 bases, the J end lost 4 bases, and 17 bases lay between the germline ends. CDR3 size: 17 residues. The CDR3 sequence: CASSPPRGQDVADTQYF. The CDR3 DNA is TGTGCCAGCTCACCACCGAGAGGGCAGGATGTCGCAGATACGCAGTATTTT.

The V gene is TRBV4-1, the J gene TRBJ1-4; D is uncertain. The V end was cut by 4 bases, the J end by 4 bases, with 19 bases between. This CDR3 comprises 17 residues. The germline V gene encodes CDR1 MGHRA and CDR2 YSYEKL. CDR3 loop: CASSLKSLGTVNEKLFF. In DNA, the CDR3 is TGCGCCAGCAGCCTTAAGTCCCTCGGCACAGTTAATGAAAAACTGTTTTTT.

The sample holds many counts of this clonotype. This chain uses TRBV7-9 with TRBJ2-2; 7 bases match TRBD2. V shed 2 bases and J 1 base; nucleotides not matched to a gene: 7. Germline CDR1 is SEHNR and CDR2 is FQNEAQ (reference sequence). The CDR3 is made up of 17 amino acids. The DNA for the CDR3 is TGTGCCAGCAGCTTACGGATTCCTAGCGGGAACACCGGGGAGCTGTTTTTT. Residues: CASSLRIPSGNTGELFF.

This clonotype showed up many times. The rearrangement joins TRBV20-1 to TRBJ2-5; TRBD1 agrees at 7 bases. Germline CDR1 DFQATT, CDR2 SNEGSKA (reference sequence). The V gene end was trimmed by 4 bases and the J gene end by 5 bases; junction bases not matched to a gene: 1. There are 11 residues in the CDR3. As DNA, the CDR3 is TGCAGTGCTACCAGGGGGGAGACCCAGTACTTC. This translates into CSATRGETQYF.

This clonotype was seen ten or more times. The rearrangement uses TRBV7-8 and TRBJ1-1; D remains ambiguous. The germline gives CDR1 SGHVS, CDR2 FQNEAQ. Trimming removed 2 bases from V and 1 base from J, with 5 bases in between. This CDR3 has 13 amino acids. CDR3 loop: CASSLNENTEAFF. The CDR3 nucleotides are TGTGCCAGCAGCTTAAACGAGAACACTGAAGCTTTCTTT. The variable domain in full, with the rest retrieved from reference TRBV7-8 and TRBJ1-1, is GAGVSQSPRYKVAKRGQDVALRCDPISGHVSLFWYQQALGQGPEFLTYFQNEAQLDKSGLPSDRFFAERPEGSVSTLKIQRTQQEDSAVYLCASSLNENTEAFFGQGTRLTVV.

The rearrangement uses TRBV2 and TRBJ1-1, with D uncertain. This CDR3 is built from 11 residues. Trimming shortened V by 7 bases and J by 7 bases, and 10 bases separated the two germline ends. Germline-derived CDR1 and CDR2 are SNHLY and FYNNEI. This chain's CDR3 is CASTPRYEAFF. For the CDR3, the DNA is TGTGCCAGCACGCCTCGGTATGAAGCTTTCTTT.

This clonotype was seen a handful of times. This sequence joins TRBV4-3 and TRBJ2-7, with unresolved D. V was pared by 0 bases and J by 4 bases, with 10 bases between. The CDR3 is 14 amino acids. Per the germline V gene, CDR1 is LGHNA and CDR2 is YSLEER. CDR3 coding DNA: TGCGCCAGCAGCCAAGATTCTCCGGGTTACGAGCAGTACTTC. It codes for CASSQDSPGYEQYF.

This clonotype was found many times. CDR3 sequence: CSARDPTSENIQYF. In nucleotides, the CDR3 is TGCAGTGCTAGAGATCCGACTAGCGAGAACATTCAGTACTTC. The V and J genes are TRBV20-1 and TRBJ2-4, with 8 bases aligning to TRBD2. The CDR3 runs 14 residues. After removal of 0 bases from V and 7 bases from J, the junction contained 5 bases not matched to a gene. CDR1 DFQATT and CDR2 SNEGSKA come from the germline V gene (reference sequence).

The genes are TRBV7-9 and TRBJ1-2; tentatively, D is TRBD1 (6 bases). V was pared by 5 bases and J by 2 bases, with 12 bases between. The CDR3 runs 14 residues. Germline loops: CDR1 SEHNR, CDR2 FQNEAQ (reference sequence). CDR3 in DNA: TGTGCCAGCAGCCCTGGACAGCAGAACTATGGCTACACCTTC. It encodes CASSPGQQNYGYTF.

This clonotype was recorded at least ten times. The chain recombines TRBV28 with TRBJ2-2, with 7 bases identical to TRBD2. The CDR3 extends over 15 amino acids. Germline V CDR1 and CDR2: MDHEN, SYDVKM. The junction had 5 bases not matched to a gene; V was cut back by 6 bases and J by 1 base. CDR3 amino acids: CASSLWGGNTGELFF. The CDR3, as DNA: TGTGCCAGCAGCCTGTGGGGGGGGAACACCGGGGAGCTGTTTTTT.

This clonotype occurred many times. The chain recombines TRBV28 with TRBJ2-3, with a tentative D call TRBD2 (5 bases). CDR3 length: 15 residues. Deletions cut 3 bases from V and 0 bases from J, with 10 bases between. The germline CDR1 and CDR2 sequences are MDHEN and SYDVKM. In nucleotides, the CDR3 is TGTGCCAGCAGTTTCGCCGGGGATAGCACAGATACGCAGTATTTT. Translation: CASSFAGDSTDTQYF.

A few counts support this clonotype. This chain uses TRBV29-1 with TRBJ1-1; 12 nucleotides line up with TRBD1. Germline CDR1 is SQVTM and CDR2 is ANQGSEA. The CDR3 has 14 residues. V lost 7 bases and J lost 1; bases outside the gene matches: 4. The CDR3: CSAGGQGANTEAFF. The CDR3 bases are TGCAGCGCCGGGGGACAGGGGGCGAACACTGAAGCTTTCTTT.

This clonotype was counted ten times or more. CDR3 nucleotide sequence: TGTGCCAGCACCACATGGCGGACTAGGAAAAATGAGCAGTTCTTC. It translates to CASTTWRTRKNEQFF. This sequence joins TRBV28 and TRBJ2-1; 7 bases align to TRBD2. This CDR3 has 15 residues. Germline CDR1 and CDR2: MDHEN and SYDVKM. After removal of 7 bases from V and 7 bases from J, the junction contained 13 bases not matched to a gene.

V usage is TRBV5-8 and J usage is TRBJ1-1; weak D call: TRBD1 (6 bases). CDR1 SGHTS and CDR2 YDEGEE come from the germline V gene. V lost 4 bases to trimming and J lost 2 bases, with 12 bases between them. There are 14 residues in the CDR3. The CDR3 sequence is CASSLPGQNTEAFF. Written as DNA, the CDR3 is TGTGCCAGCAGCCTCCCGGGACAAAACACTGAAGCTTTCTTT. Full variable domain (remainder filled in from reference TRBV5-8 and TRBJ1-1): EAGVTQSPTHLIKTRGQQATLRCSPISGHTSVYWYQQALGLGLQFLLWYDEGEERNRGNFPPRFSGRQFPNYSSELNVNALELEDSALYLCASSLPGQNTEAFFGQGTRLTVV.

This clonotype turned up a few times. The rearrangement joins TRBV5-1 to TRBJ2-2, with TRBD1 identical over 8 bases. Per germline, CDR1 SGHRS and CDR2 YFSETQ. The V gene end was trimmed by 2 bases and the J gene end by 4 bases; junction bases not matched to a gene: 7. The CDR3 sequence is 16 residues long. The CDR3 region has the DNA TGCGCCAGCAGCTTTGAGACAGGGGTGGGCACCGGGGAGCTGTTTTTT. Translating it yields CASSFETGVGTGELFF.

Only a few counts were recorded for this clonotype. The chain has TRBV9 and TRBJ2-1; 13 bases are shared with TRBD2. Germline V gene data show CDR1 as SGDLS and CDR2 as YYNGEE. The CDR3 consists of 15 residues. V was pared by 1 base and J by 8 bases, with 3 bases of the junction left unmatched. The CDR3: CASSVTSGRGDEQFF. Written as DNA, the CDR3 is TGTGCCAGCAGCGTAACTAGCGGGAGGGGGGATGAGCAGTTCTTC.

This clonotype has ten or more counts. The rearrangement uses TRBV28 and TRBJ2-5, with 8 bases aligning to TRBD1. Germline lookup yields CDR1 MDHEN and CDR2 SYDVKM. The CDR3 runs to 15 residues. The trim removed 6 bases at V and 1 base at J, leaving 7 bases unmatched. The CDR3 coding sequence is TGTGCCAGCAGCTTCATCGGACAGGGCCAAGAGACCCAGTACTTC. Translation gives CASSFIGQGQETQYF. Full variable domain (missing parts from reference TRBV28 and TRBJ2-5): DVKVTQSSRYLVKRTGEKVFLECVQDMDHENMFWYRQDPGLGLRLIYFSYDVKMKEKGDIPEGYSVSREKKERFSLILESASTNQTSMYLCASSFIGQGQETQYFGPGTRLLVL.

Ten or more counts support this clonotype. This chain links TRBV18 with TRBJ2-5; D may match TRBD1 or TRBD2 (6 bases each). Trimming removed 2 bases from V and 6 bases from J, with 13 bases in between. This CDR3 region has 14 residues. Germline values: CDR1 KGHSH, CDR2 LQKENI. DNA of the CDR3: TGTGCCAGCTCACCATGGGGGGCTGGACAGACCCAGTACTTC. It specifies CASSPWGAGQTQYF.

The chain uses TRBV4-1 and TRBJ1-5, with TRBD1 identical over 12 bases. This CDR3 has 16 amino acids. The germline V gene has CDR1 MGHRA and CDR2 YSYEKL. J lost 6 bases, V lost 0 bases, and 3 bases had no gene match. CDR3 region: CASSQDGTGGFQPQHF. CDR3 sequence (DNA): TGCGCCAGCAGCCAAGATGGGACAGGGGGCTTTCAGCCCCAGCATTTT.

The CDR3 spells CASSLELWSGEGNTIYF. The CDR3 nucleotides are TGTGCCAGCAGCTTAGAGTTGTGGAGCGGAGAAGGAAACACCATATATTTT. The V call is TRBV7-2, the J call TRBJ1-3, with D unresolved. Trimming removed 1 base from V and 4 bases from J, with 17 bases in between. Germline V gene data show CDR1 as SGHTA and CDR2 as FQGNSA. The CDR3 spans 17 residues.